Following are 10 T cell receptor beta chains from one sample sequenced in a study of blood T cell repertoires in COVID-19. TCRdb's table, derived via immunoSEQ multiplex PCR, lists solely in-frame clones and lacks some. The sample yields roughly 140,000 clones, under 90% seen once. The specimen was peripheral blood. These receptors were collected from a human donor in a cohort sampled during active COVID-19.

The chain joins TRBV7-2 to TRBJ2-5; D is unclear. Per germline, CDR1 SGHTA and CDR2 FQGNSA. Trimming removed 5 bases at V and 5 bases at J, with 6 bases between. The CDR3 is 11 residues long. CDR3 sequence reads: CASSARETQYF. DNA of the CDR3: TGTGCCAGCAGCGCTCGGGAGACCCAGTACTTC.

The J gene is TRBJ1-6, the V gene TRBV6-6; D gene uncertain. Germline V lookup: CDR1 MNHNY, CDR2 SVGAGI (reference sequence). Trimming took 2 bases from V and 0 from J, leaving 8 bases between them. The CDR3 is 16 amino acids. The CDR3 region has the DNA TGTGCCAGCAGTTACCCTGGAGGCTCCTATAATTCACCCCTCCACTTT. This translates into CASSYPGGSYNSPLHF.

V gene TRBV28 combines with J gene TRBJ1-6, with a weak D call TRBD1 (6 bases). This CDR3 is built from 14 residues. The V and J ends lost 6 bases and 7 bases respectively, with 13 bases between them. Germline CDR1 is MDHEN and CDR2 is SYDVKM. This CDR3 is CASRLVTGNSPLHF. The CDR3 coding sequence is TGTGCCAGCAGGCTAGTGACAGGAAATTCACCCCTCCACTTT.

V gene TRBV28 combines with J gene TRBJ2-7; 7 bases match TRBD1. CDR1 is MDHEN and CDR2 is SYDVKM in the germline V gene. CDR3 size: 12 residues. In nucleotides, the CDR3 is TGTGCGACAGGACAGGCGACCTACGAGCAGTACTTC. It translates to CATGQATYEQYF.

The chain has TRBV20-1 and TRBJ2-2; 12 nucleotides agree with TRBD2. The CDR3 runs to 17 residues. Germline CDR1 is DFQATT and CDR2 is SNEGSKA (reference sequence). Trimming removed 3 bases from V and 1 base from J; junction bases left unmatched: 6. The CDR3 sequence: CSASGLAGGLNTGELFF. CDR3 DNA: TGCAGTGCTAGTGGGCTAGCGGGGGGGCTGAACACCGGGGAGCTGTTTTTT.

CDR3 bases: TGTGCCAGCAGTTCAGGGTTTCAGCCCCAGCATTTT. Translating it yields CASSSGFQPQHF. The chain links TRBV6-2 or TRBV6-3 to TRBJ1-5; weak D call: TRBD1 (5 bases). CDR1 MNHEY and CDR2 SVGEGT come from the germline V gene. The CDR3 is 12 amino acids. Deletions cut 4 bases from V and 6 bases from J, with 7 bases between.

V usage is TRBV5-1 and J usage is TRBJ2-7; the D is unclear. The V end lost 4 bases, the J end lost 0 bases, and 8 bases lay between the germline ends. Germline V gene lookup returns CDR1 SGHRS and CDR2 YFSETQ. This CDR3 is 13 amino acids long. The CDR3 DNA follows: TGCGCCAGCAGCCGGTCCGCCTCCTACGAGCAGTACTTC. Translated, it gives CASSRSASYEQYF.

As DNA, the CDR3 is TGTGCCAGCAGTCTGATTTCTACCTACGAGCAGTACTTC. Protein sequence: CASSLISTYEQYF. The chain is built from TRBV6-5 and TRBJ2-7; D remains unclear. Looked up from germline, CDR1 is MNHEY and CDR2 is SVGAGI. This CDR3 is 13 amino acids long. Trimming pared 5 bases from V and 2 bases from J, leaving 10 bases between.

The chain uses TRBV6-5 and TRBJ2-1; 13 bases agree with TRBD2. Trimming at V came to 8 bases and at J to 9 bases, leaving 7 bases not matched to a gene. Germline values: CDR1 MNHEY, CDR2 SVGAGI. The CDR3 loop spans 14 amino acids. DNA of the CDR3: TGTGCCAGCCTAACTAGCGGGGGGGTTGGTGAGCAGTTCTTC. This codes for CASLTSGGVGEQFF.

The chain links TRBV4-2 to TRBJ1-5, with D unclear. V was trimmed by 3 bases and J by 5 bases, leaving 11 bases between them. This CDR3 region has 14 residues. Looked up from germline, CDR1 is LGHNA and CDR2 is YNFKEQ. The CDR3 bases are TGTGCCAGCAGCCAGCTCGAGATTGATCAGCCCCAGCATTTT. Amino acids: CASSQLEIDQPQHF.